Listed here are 29 T cell receptor beta chains from one sample, sequenced in a study of metastatic and nonmetastatic thyroid tumors. TCRdb re-called the PCR reads with MiXCR. The table shows roughly 38,000 clones, with over 10% occurring only once. Patients were all untreated before their thyroid surgery. Material for sequencing was blood. All receptors derive from a male donor with papillary thyroid cancer or a benign thyroid nodule (not recorded which). Some clones in this sample may be carry-over from other donors' samples.

This clone was observed many times. The CDR3 loop reads CSARLPGTAYNSPLHF. The CDR3 DNA follows: TGCAGTGCTCGACTCCCCGGGACAGCCTATAATTCACCCCTCCACTTT. V usage is TRBV20-1 and J usage is TRBJ1-6; 7 nucleotides align to TRBD1. CDR3 length: 16 amino acids. J lost 2 bases, V lost 5 bases, and 9 bases had no gene match. Per germline, CDR1 DFQATT and CDR2 SNEGSKA (reference sequence).

This clone came up many times. V is TRBV2 and J is TRBJ2-3; 11 nucleotides agree with TRBD1. The V gene end was trimmed by 5 bases and the J gene end by 3 bases; junction bases not matched to a gene: 4. Germline V gives CDR1 SNHLY, CDR2 FYNNEI. The CDR3 runs to 15 residues. CDR3: CASSTRDRGTDTQYF. The CDR3 bases are TGTGCCAGCAGTACCCGGGACAGGGGGACAGATACGCAGTATTTT.

This clone has at least ten counts. The V call is TRBV29-1, the J call TRBJ2-1; 11 nucleotides align to TRBD2. In germline, CDR1 is SQVTM, CDR2 ANQGSEA. The CDR3 extends over 15 amino acids. V was pared by 2 bases and J by 7 bases, with 7 bases of the junction left unmatched. The CDR3 region has the DNA TGCAGCGTTGAATATCGCCTAGCGGGAGGAAATGAGCAGTTCTTC. Protein sequence: CSVEYRLAGGNEQFF.

CDR3 nucleotide sequence: TGTGCCAGCAGTCTATACCAGATTAGGCAGTACTTC. It is translated as CASSLYQIRQYF. The chain recombines TRBV28 with TRBJ2-7; no clear D gene. V lost 5 bases and J lost 9, with 14 bases in between. Germline-derived CDR1 and CDR2 are MDHEN and SYDVKM. This CDR3 comprises 12 residues.

This clone occurred many times. Written as DNA, the CDR3 is TGTGCCAGCAGTGTAGCGGGAGGGCCAGATACGCAGTATTTT. This sequence encodes CASSVAGGPDTQYF. The rearrangement links TRBV6-4 to TRBJ2-3; 11 positions agree with TRBD2. Germline-derived CDR1 and CDR2 are MRHNA and SNTAGT. V was clipped by 4 bases and J by 4 bases; unmatched bases: 1. The CDR3 consists of 14 residues.

The chain combines TRBV20-1 with TRBJ2-7; a weak D match, TRBD2 (5 bases). Germline V gives CDR1 DFQATT, CDR2 SNEGSKA (reference sequence). V shed 1 base and J shed 4 bases, with 11 bases lying between them. This CDR3 region has 13 residues. The CDR3 DNA reads TGCAGTGCTAGAGCGAGTAGCGATTACGAGCAGTACTTC. It encodes CSARASSDYEQYF.

This clone was detected ten times or more. The V gene is TRBV28, the J gene TRBJ2-2; 7 bases map to TRBD1. CDR1 is MDHEN and CDR2 is SYDVKM in the germline V gene. After removal of 4 bases from V and 5 bases from J, the junction contained 7 bases not matched to a gene. This CDR3 is 15 amino acids long. This CDR3 reads CASSSGTVATGELFF. CDR3 DNA: TGTGCCAGCAGTTCAGGGACAGTTGCTACCGGGGAGCTGTTTTTT.

This clone was seen ten or more times. The V and J genes are TRBV30 and TRBJ2-1; no clear D gene. There are 15 residues in the CDR3. The germline gives CDR1 GTSNPN, CDR2 SVGIG (reference sequence). V was shortened by 0 bases and J by 0 bases, with 9 bases between the two germline ends. CDR3 sequence: CAWSVGWSSYNEQFF. The CDR3 DNA reads TGTGCCTGGAGTGTAGGCTGGAGCTCCTACAATGAGCAGTTCTTC.

Many counts were recorded for this clone. This rearrangement joins TRBV4-1 to TRBJ2-3, with D possibly matching TRBD2 (5 bases). V was shortened by 1 base and J by 2 bases, with 7 bases between the two germline ends. The CDR3 consists of 14 residues. Germline V gene data show CDR1 as MGHRA and CDR2 as YSYEKL. The CDR3 loop reads CASSQVRDTDTQYF. CDR3 coding DNA: TGCGCCAGCAGCCAAGTCCGGGACACAGATACGCAGTATTTT.

The sample holds many counts of this clone. This chain connects TRBV20-1 to TRBJ2-5; D remains unclear. The germline V gene encodes CDR1 DFQATT and CDR2 SNEGSKA (reference sequence). CDR3 length: 17 residues. The V gene lost 6 bases and the J gene lost 0 bases, with 23 bases spanning the gap. CDR3 sequence: CSAHATYDPFNQETQYF. CDR3 DNA: TGCAGTGCGCACGCAACTTACGACCCCTTCAACCAAGAGACCCAGTACTTC.

This clone was detected many times. The chain joins TRBV6-1 to TRBJ2-2; 8 bases fit TRBD1. The CDR3 runs 16 residues. Germline-derived CDR1 and CDR2 are MNHNS and SASEGT. V gave up 6 bases and J gave up 2 bases; unmatched junction bases: 8. Here the CDR3 reads CASSPDRAVNTGELFF. The CDR3 nucleotides are TGTGCCAGCAGCCCGGACAGGGCCGTCAACACCGGGGAGCTGTTTTTT.

This clone occurred many times. The chain couples TRBV11-1 to TRBJ2-7; 7 nucleotides line up with TRBD1. This CDR3 spans 13 amino acids. CDR1 is SGHAT and CDR2 is FQDESV in the germline V gene (reference sequence). The ends lost 5 bases at V and 4 bases at J; junction bases unmatched: 5. In DNA, the CDR3 is TGTGCCAGCAGCCACAGGGGTTCGTACGAGCAGTACTTC. It is translated as CASSHRGSYEQYF.

The chain recombines TRBV7-3 with TRBJ1-1; weak D call: TRBD1 (6 bases). V lost 5 bases and J lost 4, with 14 bases in between. The germline V gene encodes CDR1 SGHTA and CDR2 FQGTGA. The CDR3 is made up of 14 amino acids. The CDR3 loop is CASSPHRDGTEAFF. The DNA of the CDR3 is TGTGCCAGCAGCCCACACAGGGACGGCACTGAAGCTTTCTTT.

With regard to this clone: Given a much more abundant clone one base away, this may be a read error. The genes are TRBV3-1 and TRBJ2-3; D remains ambiguous. CDR3 length equals 12 residues. Germline assignment: CDR1 LGHDT and CDR2 YNNKEL (reference sequence). CDR3 bases: TGTGCCAGCAGCCAAGAAAGAGATACGCATTATTTT. Translation: CASSQERDTHYF.

This clone showed up many times. The chain employs TRBV28 and TRBJ2-2; 7 bases are a match to TRBD2. Germline assignment: CDR1 MDHEN and CDR2 SYDVKM. With 4 bases clipped from V and 4 bases from J, the junction kept 18 bases outside the gene matches. This CDR3 comprises 19 residues. This CDR3 reads CASSSMAGLRRLGTGELFF. In nucleotides, the CDR3 is TGTGCCAGCAGTTCTATGGCGGGACTAAGAAGACTTGGCACCGGGGAGCTGTTTTTT.

This clone was detected ten times or more. The rearrangement links TRBV20-1 to TRBJ2-7; 7 bases agree with TRBD1. With 6 bases clipped from V and 2 bases from J, the junction kept 10 bases outside the gene matches. This CDR3 is built from 14 residues. From germline, CDR1 is DFQATT and CDR2 SNEGSKA (reference sequence). The CDR3 DNA reads TGCAGTGCCCTGACAGGGCACCCGCCCTACGAGCAGTACTTC. Its protein is CSALTGHPPYEQYF.

Of note for this clone: Other DNA sequences from this sample encode an identical CDR3 as well. This chain links TRBV30 with TRBJ2-2; maybe TRBD1 (6 bases). The V and J ends lost 2 bases and 1 base respectively, with 11 bases between them. Germline CDR1 reads GTSNPN; CDR2 reads SVGIG (reference sequence). The CDR3 runs to 15 residues. CDR3 sequence: CAWSWGHLNTGELFF. The DNA for the CDR3 is TGTGCCTGGAGTTGGGGGCACCTGAACACCGGGGAGCTGTTTTTT.

This clone was counted many times. The chain has TRBV6-5 and TRBJ1-1; D ambiguous. The germline gives CDR1 MNHEY, CDR2 SVGAGI. V dropped 0 bases and J dropped 6 bases, with 11 bases sitting between them. CDR3 size: 14 residues. CDR3 residues: CASSYSLGPPEAFF. As DNA, the CDR3 is TGTGCCAGCAGTTACTCGCTTGGGCCCCCTGAAGCTTTCTTT.

This sequence joins TRBV5-1 and TRBJ1-1; 12 bases are shared with TRBD1. Germline V gene lookup returns CDR1 SGHRS and CDR2 YFSETQ. After removal of 7 bases from V and 4 bases from J, the junction contained 5 bases not matched to a gene. This CDR3 region has 14 residues. The CDR3 DNA follows: TGCGCCAGCGGGGACAGGGGGCTGGGCACTGAAGCTTTCTTT. Translating it yields CASGDRGLGTEAFF.

There are a few counts of this clone. This sample also contains other DNA sequences that code for the same CDR3. This chain uses TRBV4-1 with TRBJ1-2; 9 bases line up with TRBD1. V dropped 4 bases and J dropped 5; count of bases not matched to a gene: 11. The CDR3 sequence is 16 residues long. Germline CDR1 MGHRA, CDR2 YSYEKL. In DNA form, the CDR3 reads TGCGCCAGCAGCCGCCACAGGGGGCGGCGTGATTATGGCTACACCTTC. It yields the protein CASSRHRGRRDYGYTF.

In DNA form, the CDR3 reads TGTGCCAGCAGTGTCGGAATTGAAGCTTTCTTT. Its protein is CASSVGIEAFF. This chain joins TRBV6-1 and TRBJ1-1; the D is unclear. Per the germline V gene, CDR1 is MNHNS and CDR2 is SASEGT. This CDR3 spans 11 amino acids. Trimming removed 4 bases from V and 7 bases from J, with 7 bases in between.

This clone was observed many times. As DNA, the CDR3 is TGTGCCAGTTCGGACAGGAGCCTTGGCAATCAGCCCCAGCATTTT. Amino acids: CASSDRSLGNQPQHF. The V gene is TRBV19, the J gene TRBJ1-5, with 7 bases fitting TRBD1. There are 15 residues in the CDR3. Germline assignment: CDR1 LNHDA and CDR2 SQIVND (reference sequence). V shed 8 bases, J shed 2 bases, and the junction held 9 bases outside the gene matches.

A note on this clone: The junction departs from the called germline gene at one end, perhaps through a read error. This chain connects TRBV11-2 to TRBJ2-2; no clear D. CDR1 and CDR2 from the germline V gene are SGHAT and FQNNGV. The CDR3 totals 13 residues. In DNA form, the CDR3 reads TGTGCCAGCAGCCTTGTGTACACCGGTGAGCTGTTTTTT. This translates into CASSLVYTGELFF.

This clone was seen at least ten times. The genes are TRBV30 and TRBJ1-4; D uncertain. CDR1 is GTSNPN and CDR2 is SVGIG in the germline V gene (reference sequence). There are 15 residues in the CDR3. Trimming pared 1 base from V and 0 bases from J, leaving 9 bases between. Here the CDR3 DNA reads TGTGCCTGGAGTGGCGGTGTTGCAACTAATGAAAAACTGTTTTTT. This codes for CAWSGGVATNEKLFF.

This clone was recorded many times. This chain links TRBV5-6 with TRBJ2-3; 9 nucleotides line up with TRBD1. Germline CDR1 reads SGHDT; CDR2 reads YYEEEE. V was clipped by 0 bases and J by 6 bases; unmatched bases: 8. The CDR3 loop spans 16 amino acids. CDR3 nucleotides: TGTGCCAGCAGCTTGGCCGTCGGACAGGGGAGGGATACGCAGTATTTT. This translates into CASSLAVGQGRDTQYF.

This chain links TRBV9 with TRBJ2-3; 8 positions match TRBD2. This CDR3 spans 14 amino acids. CDR1 and CDR2 (germline): SGDLS, YYNGEE. After removal of 4 bases from V and 4 bases from J, the junction contained 5 bases not matched to a gene. This CDR3 is CASSPRGGSDTQYF. DNA of the CDR3: TGTGCCAGCAGCCCCCGGGGGGGTTCAGATACGCAGTATTTT.

The chain links TRBV19 to TRBJ2-3, with 10 bases that match TRBD2. The ends lost 7 bases at V and 1 base at J; junction bases unmatched: 11. CDR1 is LNHDA and CDR2 is SQIVND in the germline V gene (reference sequence). The CDR3 length is 17 residues. CDR3 amino acids: CASTQTAAGGRTDTQYF. The CDR3 nucleotides are TGTGCCAGTACCCAAACCGCAGCGGGGGGGCGCACAGATACGCAGTATTTT.

This clone came up a few times. The chain combines TRBV28 with TRBJ2-7, with D tentatively TRBD1 (6 bases). Germline V gives CDR1 MDHEN, CDR2 SYDVKM. The germline V and J ends were trimmed by 8 bases and 6 bases, with 23 bases remaining between them. This CDR3 spans 15 amino acids. The CDR3 sequence is CASGSGATSLSEQYF. The CDR3 DNA reads TGTGCCAGCGGCTCAGGGGCTACCTCTTTGAGCGAGCAGTACTTC.

V gene TRBV7-2 combines with J gene TRBJ1-2, with D maybe TRBD1 (5 bases). Trimming pared 2 bases from V and 5 bases from J, leaving 21 bases between. Germline loops: CDR1 SGHTA, CDR2 FQGNSA. This CDR3 is built from 17 residues. CDR3 residues: CASSLSTGRSGVYGYTF. For the CDR3, the DNA is TGTGCCAGCAGCTTATCGACCGGCAGGTCGGGGGTTTATGGCTACACCTTC.